These 23 T cell receptor beta chains came from one sample sequenced in a study of patients and donors after allogeneic stem cell transplantation. TCRdb reprocessed the RT-PCR reads with MiXCR, giving one entry per CDR3 protein. The table has approximately 200,000 distinct CDR3 sequences, more than 35% seen once; the top ten hold more than 9%. The sample consisted of blood, either unsorted or a sorted T cell fraction (not recorded which). The receptors originated from a human donor who was either an allogeneic HSCT recipient or a stem cell or donor lymphocyte infusion donor (not recorded which). It is not recorded whose cells these are; they may come from a transplant donor.

This clonotype has more than one count but fewer than ten. The gene calls are TRBV7-9 and TRBJ2-3, with D possibly TRBD2 on 7 matching bases. The CDR3 length is 15 residues. V was shortened by 3 bases and J by 5 bases, with 15 bases between the two germline ends. Germline V CDR1 and CDR2: SEHNR, FQNEAQ (reference sequence). The CDR3: CASSFNGGPGDTQYF. CDR3 DNA: TGTGCCAGCAGCTTTAACGGGGGGCCAGGAGATACGCAGTATTTT.

CDR3 sequence: CSARGVFNQPQHF. CDR3 sequence (DNA): TGCAGTGCTAGGGGGGTCTTTAATCAGCCCCAGCATTTT. The chain recombines TRBV20-1 with TRBJ1-5; D perhaps matches TRBD1 (5 bases). V was cut by 3 bases and J by 4 bases, with 10 bases left in between. CDR3 length: 13 amino acids. Germline lookup yields CDR1 DFQATT and CDR2 SNEGSKA (reference sequence).

This clonotype was seen a handful of times. The chain uses TRBV6-1 and TRBJ1-5; the match to TRBD1 covers 8 bases. Germline-derived CDR1 and CDR2 are MNHNS and SASEGT. The CDR3 runs 14 residues. V dropped 6 bases and J dropped 6; count of bases not matched to a gene: 7. The CDR3 nucleotides read TGTGCCAGCAGATGGAACAGGGGGAGTCAGCCCCAGCATTTT. Residues: CASRWNRGSQPQHF.

A few counts support this clonotype. The chain has TRBV25-1 and TRBJ2-7; D tentatively fits TRBD1 or TRBD2 (6 bases each). The CDR3 covers 13 residues. The germline V and J ends were trimmed by 5 bases and 7 bases, with 15 bases remaining between them. Per germline, CDR1 MGHDK and CDR2 SYGVNS. The CDR3 loop reads CASSSPGAGEQYF. In DNA, the CDR3 is TGTGCCAGCAGTTCCCCAGGGGCGGGAGAGCAGTACTTC.

J is TRBJ1-1 and V is TRBV9; D ambiguous. CDR3 length equals 14 residues. The ends were cut back, 6 bases at V and 1 base at J, with 13 bases in the middle. In germline, CDR1 is SGDLS, CDR2 YYNGEE. The CDR3 DNA reads TGTGCCAGCACCCTCGGCCTTACGAACACTGAAGCTTTCTTT. It translates to CASTLGLTNTEAFF.

A few counts support this clonotype. This chain uses TRBV29-1 with TRBJ2-3; 11 bases agree with TRBD2. V gave up 7 bases and J gave up 9 bases; unmatched junction bases: 3. This CDR3 contains 11 residues. The germline gives CDR1 SQVTM, CDR2 ANQGSEA. CDR3 region: CSGLAGGTQYF. DNA for the CDR3: TGCAGCGGGTTAGCGGGGGGGACGCAGTATTTT.

CDR3 residues: CASSSSSGILYGYTF. The CDR3 nucleotides are TGTGCCAGCAGCTCCTCCTCAGGAATCCTCTATGGCTACACCTTC. The chain joins TRBV11-2 to TRBJ1-2, with D unresolved. The V end lost 4 bases, the J end lost 4 bases, and 16 bases lay between the germline ends. Germline CDR1 and CDR2: SGHAT and FQNNGV. This CDR3 is built from 15 residues. Using reference TRBV11-2 and TRBJ1-2 for the parts outside the CDR3, the full variable domain is EAGVAQSPRYKIIEKRQSVAFWCNPISGHATLYWYQQILGQGPKLLIQFQNNGVVDDSQLPKDRFSAERLKGVDSTLKIQPAKLEDSAVYLCASSSSSGILYGYTFGSGTRLTVV.

The chain employs TRBV25-1 and TRBJ2-2, with TRBD2 as a possible D gene (6 bases). The CDR3 is 15 amino acids. V dropped 3 bases and J dropped 4 bases, with 12 bases sitting between them. CDR1 and CDR2 from the germline V gene are MGHDK and SYGVNS. CDR3 amino acids: CASSESGGLTGELFF. CDR3 bases: TGTGCCAGCAGTGAGTCCGGGGGTCTCACCGGGGAGCTGTTTTTT.

This clonotype was detected only a few times. The chain links TRBV27 to TRBJ2-3; 8 bases map to TRBD1. V lost 6 bases and J lost 5; bases outside the gene matches: 4. This CDR3 has 13 residues. The germline V gene encodes CDR1 MNHEY and CDR2 SMNVEV (reference sequence). The CDR3 sequence is CASSRQGRDTQYF. The CDR3 DNA sequence: TGTGCCAGCAGCCGACAGGGGAGAGATACGCAGTATTTT.

The V and J genes are TRBV5-1 and TRBJ2-3; no definite D call. Trimming shortened V by 0 bases and J by 3 bases, and 8 bases separated the two germline ends. The CDR3 is 14 amino acids. Germline CDR1 reads SGHRS; CDR2 reads YFSETQ. Written as DNA, the CDR3 is TGCGCCAGCAGCTTGGAAACAAGAACAGATACGCAGTATTTT. Its protein product is CASSLETRTDTQYF.

The chain combines TRBV7-3 with TRBJ2-3; D unresolved. V was trimmed by 4 bases and J by 1 base, leaving 12 bases between them. CDR1 is SGHTA, CDR2 FQGTGA, per germline. CDR3 length equals 15 residues. CDR3: CASSYGNSGTDTQYF. CDR3 bases: TGTGCCAGCAGCTACGGTAACTCCGGCACAGATACGCAGTATTTT.

This clonotype was seen a few times. The J gene is TRBJ1-1, the V gene TRBV3-1; D unclear. Trimming left V 3 bases short and J 12 bases short, with 14 bases between. Germline values: CDR1 LGHDT, CDR2 YNNKEL (reference sequence). The length of the CDR3 is 12 residues. CDR3 DNA sequence: TGTGCCAGCAGCCAGGGCCCCGGTGGCCCTTTCTTT. This codes for CASSQGPGGPFF.

This clonotype was detected only a few times. The rearrangement joins TRBV28 to TRBJ1-6; D remains ambiguous. There are 12 residues in the CDR3. The V and J ends lost 3 bases and 9 bases respectively, with 6 bases between them. Germline V gives CDR1 MDHEN, CDR2 SYDVKM. This chain's CDR3 is CASSLRFSPLHF. CDR3 bases: TGTGCCAGCAGTTTGAGGTTTTCACCCCTCCACTTT.

V and J are TRBV24-1 and TRBJ2-3, with 8 bases identical to TRBD2. V was pared by 6 bases and J by 1 base, with 11 bases of the junction left unmatched. The CDR3 is 17 amino acids. Per the germline V gene, CDR1 is KGHDR and CDR2 is SFDVKD. CDR3 sequence: CATSRPTGGMGTDTQYF. For the CDR3, the DNA is TGTGCCACCAGTCGGCCAACGGGGGGGATGGGCACAGATACGCAGTATTTT.

This clonotype was recorded only once. The genes are TRBV12-3 or TRBV12-4 and TRBJ2-7; D perhaps matches TRBD1 (6 bases). This CDR3 comprises 13 residues. Trimming removed 1 base at V and 6 bases at J, with 10 bases between. CDR3 residues: CASSLGGRSEQYF. The CDR3 nucleotides are TGTGCCAGCAGTTTAGGGGGGCGCAGCGAGCAGTACTTC.

This rearrangement joins TRBV28 to TRBJ1-2; no reliable D call. The V end was cut by 3 bases, the J end by 0 bases, with 5 bases between. The CDR3 consists of 13 residues. Germline V gives CDR1 MDHEN, CDR2 SYDVKM. This CDR3 is CASSFVPNYGYTF. For the CDR3, the DNA is TGTGCCAGCAGTTTTGTACCTAACTATGGCTACACCTTC.

The chain employs TRBV12-3 or TRBV12-4 and TRBJ1-1, with D hard to call. The germline V and J ends were trimmed by 3 bases and 4 bases, with 6 bases remaining between them. The CDR3 has 12 residues. The chain's CDR3 is CASSFEVTEAFF. CDR3 sequence (DNA): TGTGCCAGCAGTTTCGAAGTCACTGAAGCTTTCTTT.

This chain joins TRBV25-1 and TRBJ1-4, with 7 bases aligning to TRBD1. The CDR3 extends over 16 amino acids. V was clipped by 5 bases and J by 8 bases; unmatched bases: 14. Germline CDR1 is MGHDK and CDR2 is SYGVNS. The CDR3 is CASSPLGGTEGEKLFF. CDR3 DNA: TGTGCCAGCAGTCCACTAGGGGGGACAGAAGGGGAAAAACTGTTTTTT.

This clonotype was counted between two and nine times. The chain employs TRBV7-6 and TRBJ1-6; D is perhaps TRBD1 (5 bases). The CDR3 sequence is 14 residues long. Trimming stripped 5 bases from V and 9 bases from J, with 14 bases between. Germline V CDR1 and CDR2: SGHVS, FNYEAQ. The chain's CDR3 is CASSDRGVASPLHF. The CDR3 DNA follows: TGTGCCAGCAGCGATAGGGGAGTGGCTTCACCCCTCCACTTT.

The CDR3 is CASSLPPGGAYEQYF. The DNA of the CDR3 is TGTGCCAGCAGCTTACCCCCCGGGGGCGCCTACGAGCAGTACTTC. The chain joins TRBV7-9 to TRBJ2-7; D is possibly TRBD1 or TRBD2 (6 bases each). The germline gives CDR1 SEHNR, CDR2 FQNEAQ (reference sequence). V was pared by 2 bases and J by 2 bases, with 13 bases between. CDR3 size: 15 residues.

This clonotype was seen only once. The CDR3 DNA follows: TGCAGCGTTCCCTGGGGGATTACCGGGGAGCTGTTTTTT. Amino acid sequence: CSVPWGITGELFF. This rearrangement joins TRBV29-1 to TRBJ2-2; possibly TRBD1 or TRBD2 for D (5 bases each). V gave up 5 bases and J gave up 5 bases, with 12 bases separating them. The germline CDR1 and CDR2 sequences are SQVTM and ANQGSEA. This CDR3 has 13 residues.

The chain recombines TRBV5-1 with TRBJ1-2, with 7 bases lining up with TRBD1. The CDR3 consists of 13 residues. Germline V gives CDR1 SGHRS, CDR2 YFSETQ. With V trimmed by 5 bases and J by 3 bases, 4 bases remained unmatched. This CDR3 is CASRVTGDYGYTF. CDR3 DNA: TGCGCCAGCAGGGTAACAGGGGACTATGGCTACACCTTC.

This chain joins TRBV7-8 and TRBJ1-1; 8 nucleotides align to TRBD1. J lost 4 bases, V lost 4 bases, and 5 bases had no gene match. Germline CDR1 is SGHVS and CDR2 is FQNEAQ. The length of the CDR3 is 14 residues. The CDR3 nucleotides are TGTGCCAGCAGCTCCTGGACAGGGTCCACTGAAGCTTTCTTT. Its translation: CASSSWTGSTEAFF.